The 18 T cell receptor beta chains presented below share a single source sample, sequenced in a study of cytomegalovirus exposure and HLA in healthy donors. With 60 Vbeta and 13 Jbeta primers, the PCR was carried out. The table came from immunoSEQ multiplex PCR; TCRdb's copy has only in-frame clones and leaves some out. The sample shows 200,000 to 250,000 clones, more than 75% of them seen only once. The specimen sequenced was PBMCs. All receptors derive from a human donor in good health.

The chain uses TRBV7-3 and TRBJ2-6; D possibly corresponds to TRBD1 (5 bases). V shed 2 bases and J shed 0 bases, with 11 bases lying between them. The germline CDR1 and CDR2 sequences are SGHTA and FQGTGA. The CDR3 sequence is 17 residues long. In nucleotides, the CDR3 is TGTGCCAGCAGCTTACGACCGACAGTCTCTGGGGCCAACGTCCTGACTTTC. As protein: CASSLRPTVSGANVLTF.

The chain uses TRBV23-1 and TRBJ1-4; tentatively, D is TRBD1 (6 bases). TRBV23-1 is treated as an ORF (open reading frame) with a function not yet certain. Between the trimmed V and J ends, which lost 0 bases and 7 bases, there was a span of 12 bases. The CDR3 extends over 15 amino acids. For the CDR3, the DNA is TGCGCCAGCAGTCAATCCCCAGGGGCCCGTGAAAAACTGTTTTTT. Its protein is CASSQSPGAREKLFF.

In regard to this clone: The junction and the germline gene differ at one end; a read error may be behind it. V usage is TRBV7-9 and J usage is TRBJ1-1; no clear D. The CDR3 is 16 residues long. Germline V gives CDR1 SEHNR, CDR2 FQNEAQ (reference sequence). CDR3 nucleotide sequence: TGTTCCAGCAGCTCTCCTCGGGGTGCCTTCCACACTGAAGCTTTCTTT. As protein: CSSSSPRGAFHTEAFF.

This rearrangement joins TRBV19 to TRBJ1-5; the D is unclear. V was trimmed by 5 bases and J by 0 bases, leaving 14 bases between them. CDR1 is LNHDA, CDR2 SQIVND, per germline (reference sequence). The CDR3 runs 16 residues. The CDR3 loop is CASSAIAPYSNQPQHF. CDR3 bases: TGTGCCAGTAGTGCCATCGCACCCTATAGCAATCAGCCCCAGCATTTT.

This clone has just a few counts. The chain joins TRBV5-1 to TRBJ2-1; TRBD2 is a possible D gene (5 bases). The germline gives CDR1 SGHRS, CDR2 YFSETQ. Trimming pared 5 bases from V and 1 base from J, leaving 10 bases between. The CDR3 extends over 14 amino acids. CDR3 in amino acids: CASRQEGSYNEQFF. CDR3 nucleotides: TGCGCCAGCAGACAAGAGGGATCCTACAATGAGCAGTTCTTC.

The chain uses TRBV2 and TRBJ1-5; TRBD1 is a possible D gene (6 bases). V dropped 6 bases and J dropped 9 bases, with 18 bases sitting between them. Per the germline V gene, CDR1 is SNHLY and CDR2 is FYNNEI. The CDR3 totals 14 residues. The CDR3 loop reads CASRDPDTGRPQHF. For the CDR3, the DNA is TGTGCCAGCAGAGACCCGGATACAGGGCGGCCCCAGCATTTT.

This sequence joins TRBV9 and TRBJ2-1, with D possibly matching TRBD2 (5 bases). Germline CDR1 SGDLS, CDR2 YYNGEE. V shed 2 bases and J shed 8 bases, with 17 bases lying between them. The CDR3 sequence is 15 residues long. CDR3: CASSVFSGNVDEQFF. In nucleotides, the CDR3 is TGTGCCAGCAGCGTTTTCTCCGGGAATGTCGATGAGCAGTTCTTC.

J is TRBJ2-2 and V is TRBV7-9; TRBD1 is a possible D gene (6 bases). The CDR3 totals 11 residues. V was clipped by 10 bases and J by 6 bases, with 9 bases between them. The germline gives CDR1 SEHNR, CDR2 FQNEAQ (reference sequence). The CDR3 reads CATPGAGELFF. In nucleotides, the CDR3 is TGTGCCACACCAGGGGCCGGGGAGCTGTTTTTT.

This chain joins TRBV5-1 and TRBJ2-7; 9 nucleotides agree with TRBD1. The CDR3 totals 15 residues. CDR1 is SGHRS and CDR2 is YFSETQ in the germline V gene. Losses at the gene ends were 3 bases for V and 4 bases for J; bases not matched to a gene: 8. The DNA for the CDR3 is TGCGCCAGCAGCTGGACCGGGACAGGGCTTTACGAGCAGTACTTC. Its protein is CASSWTGTGLYEQYF.

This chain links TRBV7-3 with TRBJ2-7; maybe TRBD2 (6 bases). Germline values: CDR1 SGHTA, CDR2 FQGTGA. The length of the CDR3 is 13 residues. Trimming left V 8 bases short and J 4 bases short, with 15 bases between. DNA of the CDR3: TGTGCCAGCTGTTGGCGGGATCCGTACGAGCAGTACTTC. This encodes CASCWRDPYEQYF.

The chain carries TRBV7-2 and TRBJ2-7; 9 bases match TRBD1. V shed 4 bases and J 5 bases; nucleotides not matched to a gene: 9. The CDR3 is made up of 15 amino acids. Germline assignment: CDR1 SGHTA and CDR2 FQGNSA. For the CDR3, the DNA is TGTGCCAGCAGCTCGAATACAGGGGGCTTAAACGAGCAGTACTTC. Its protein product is CASSSNTGGLNEQYF.

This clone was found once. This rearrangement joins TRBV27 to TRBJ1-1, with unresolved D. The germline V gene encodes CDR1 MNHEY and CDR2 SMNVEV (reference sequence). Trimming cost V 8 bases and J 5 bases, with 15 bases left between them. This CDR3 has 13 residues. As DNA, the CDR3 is TGTGCCAGCGGGATCGGGGATCGGACTGAAGCTTTCTTT. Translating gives CASGIGDRTEAFF.

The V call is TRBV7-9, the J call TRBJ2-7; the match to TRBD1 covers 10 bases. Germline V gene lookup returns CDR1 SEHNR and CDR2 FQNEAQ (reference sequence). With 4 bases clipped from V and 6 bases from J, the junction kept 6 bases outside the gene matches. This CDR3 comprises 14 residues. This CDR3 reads CASSSTGGYGEQYF. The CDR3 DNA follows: TGTGCCAGCAGCTCGACAGGGGGCTACGGCGAGCAGTACTTC.

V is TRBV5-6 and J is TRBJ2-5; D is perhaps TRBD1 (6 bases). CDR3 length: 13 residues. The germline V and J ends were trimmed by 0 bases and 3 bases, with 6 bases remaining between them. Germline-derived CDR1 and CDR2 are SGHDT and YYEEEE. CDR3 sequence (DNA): TGTGCCAGCAGCTTGGACAGGGAAGAGACCCAGTACTTC. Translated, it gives CASSLDREETQYF.

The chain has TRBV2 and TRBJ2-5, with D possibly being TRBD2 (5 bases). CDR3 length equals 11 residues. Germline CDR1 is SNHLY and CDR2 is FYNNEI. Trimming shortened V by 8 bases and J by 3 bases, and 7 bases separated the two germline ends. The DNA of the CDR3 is TGTGCCAGCGTGGGAGAAGAGACCCAGTACTTC. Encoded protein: CASVGEETQYF.

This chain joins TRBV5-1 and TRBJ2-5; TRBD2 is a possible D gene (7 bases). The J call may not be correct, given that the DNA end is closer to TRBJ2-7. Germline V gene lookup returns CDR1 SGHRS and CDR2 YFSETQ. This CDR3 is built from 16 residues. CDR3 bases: TGCGCCAGCAGCCCCTACTCTATAGGGGGGGGGCGCGAGCAGTACTTC. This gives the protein CASSPYSIGGGREQYF.

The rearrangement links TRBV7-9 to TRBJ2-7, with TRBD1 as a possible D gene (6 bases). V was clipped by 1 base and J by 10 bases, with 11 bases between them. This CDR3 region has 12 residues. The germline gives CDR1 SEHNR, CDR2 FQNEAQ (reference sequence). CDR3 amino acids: CASSLVGANQYF. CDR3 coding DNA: TGTGCCAGCAGCTTAGTGGGGGCGAATCAGTACTTC. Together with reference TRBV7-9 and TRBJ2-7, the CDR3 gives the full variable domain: DTGVSQNPRHKITKRGQNVTFRCDPISEHNRLYWYRQTLGQGPEFLTYFQNEAQLEKSRLLSDRFSAERPKGSFSTLEIQRTEQGDSAMYLCASSLVGANQYFGPGTRLTVT.

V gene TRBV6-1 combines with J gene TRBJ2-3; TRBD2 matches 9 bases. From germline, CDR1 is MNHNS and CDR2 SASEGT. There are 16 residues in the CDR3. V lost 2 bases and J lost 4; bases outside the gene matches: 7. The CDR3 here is CASSEFAGGPSDTQYF. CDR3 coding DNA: TGTGCCAGCAGTGAATTCGCGGGAGGGCCCTCAGATACGCAGTATTTT.